Detailed here is one T cell receptor (beta chain). Sequencing used immunoSEQ multiplex PCR; TCRdb keeps in-frame clones, though not all of them. Here the sample spans around 95,000 clones, 80% to 90% being singletons. These data originate in a study of identifying expanded T cells in peripheral blood. Source material: blood. This clonotype was obtained from a person between 18 and 75 years old in good health.

The CDR3 DNA reads TGTGCCAGCAGCTATACCACCGGGACAGGGGGCGGTGGCTACACCTTC. This sequence encodes CASSYTTGTGGGGYTF. The chain employs TRBV7-9 and TRBJ1-2; TRBD1 matches at 12 bases. Germline V gene lookup returns CDR1 SEHNR and CDR2 FQNEAQ (reference sequence). The CDR3 sequence is 16 residues long. V shed 4 bases, J shed 7 bases, and the junction held 10 bases outside the gene matches.